These 3 T cell receptor beta chains share one sample of origin, sequenced in a study of control samples from healthy donors and cancer patients. Assay: immunoSEQ multiplex PCR; the TCRdb copy retains only in-frame clones and omits some. The data contain under 200,000 clones, roughly 95% of them seen just once; the ten biggest clones take up around 0.92%. The sequencing sample was made of blood. The source is a woman aged 25 to 39 in good health.

CDR3 protein: CAWSFNSPLHF. The CDR3 DNA is TGTGCCTGGAGTTTTAATTCACCCCTCCACTTT. This sequence joins TRBV30 and TRBJ1-6; no definite D call. The CDR3 contains 11 residues. Germline V gives CDR1 GTSNPN, CDR2 SVGIG (reference sequence). The V gene lost 2 bases and the J gene lost 6 bases, with 2 bases spanning the gap. The variable domain in full, with the rest retrieved from reference TRBV30 and TRBJ1-6, is SQTIHQWPATLVQPVGSPLSLECTVEGTSNPNLYWYRQAAGRGLQLLFYSVGIGQISSEVPQNLSASRPQDRQFILSSKKLLLSDSGFYLCAWSFNSPLHFGNGTRLTVT.

The genes are TRBV28 and TRBJ1-2, with 9 bases that match TRBD1. With V trimmed by 4 bases and J by 3 bases, 9 bases remained unmatched. CDR3 length: 16 residues. Germline CDR1 reads MDHEN; CDR2 reads SYDVKM. CDR3 region: CASSYPWDRVYYGYTF. In nucleotides, the CDR3 is TGTGCCAGCAGTTACCCTTGGGACAGGGTCTACTATGGCTACACCTTC.

The chain couples TRBV27 to TRBJ1-1; D is possibly TRBD1 (5 bases). CDR1 MNHEY and CDR2 SMNVEV come from the germline V gene (reference sequence). The length of the CDR3 is 14 residues. The germline V and J ends were trimmed by 4 bases and 1 base, with 10 bases remaining between them. The CDR3 bases are TGTGCCAGCAGTTGGGGCCTAGAGAACACTGAAGCTTTCTTT. Protein sequence: CASSWGLENTEAFF.